Listed below are T cell receptor beta chains from one sample, sequenced in a study of early T cells in non-severe SARS-CoV-2 infection. TCRdb reprocessed the 5' RACE reads via MiXCR and lists one record per CDR3 protein. The sample includes around 25,000 distinct CDR3 sequences, less than 6% seen only once; the top ten take less than 3%. The sequenced sample was whole blood. These TCRs come from an adult who was a healthcare worker with PCR-confirmed SARS-CoV-2 infection or an uninfected control (not recorded which). The CDR3 runs from the conserved cysteine through the conserved F or W. Fields, in order: clone size, J gene, CDR3 length, V gene, D gene, CDR3 protein, CDR3 DNA. D genes are given only for firm matches. Expanded clones are given a class, and other clones once, few, many or no size at all.

clone_size: many
j_call: TRBJ2-2
cdr3_length: 13
v_call: TRBV5-1
d_call: .
cdr3_aa: CASSQGTAGELFF
cdr3_nt: TGCGCCAGCAGTCAGGGAACGGCCGGGGAGCTGTTTTTT

clone_size: .
j_call: TRBJ2-7
cdr3_length: 12
v_call: TRBV7-2
d_call: .
cdr3_aa: CASSLPAYEQYF
cdr3_nt: TGTGCCAGCAGCTTACCAGCCTACGAGCAGTACTTC

clone_size: .
j_call: TRBJ1-3
cdr3_length: 15
v_call: TRBV12-5
d_call: TRBD1
cdr3_aa: CASARDSGPGNTIYF
cdr3_nt: TGTGCTAGTGCCCGGGACAGCGGGCCTGGAAACACCATATATTTT

clone_size: many
j_call: TRBJ2-3
cdr3_length: 11
v_call: TRBV7-2
d_call: .
cdr3_aa: CASKAEGTQYF
cdr3_nt: TGTGCCAGCAAAGCAGAGGGGACGCAGTATTTT

clone_size: .
j_call: TRBJ2-7
cdr3_length: 15
v_call: TRBV7-6
d_call: TRBD2
cdr3_aa: CASSAGGTSSYEQYF
cdr3_nt: TGTGCCAGCAGCGCGGGGGGGACGAGCTCCTACGAGCAGTACTTC

clone_size: .
j_call: TRBJ2-3
cdr3_length: 15
v_call: TRBV18
d_call: .
cdr3_aa: CASSPPVRFADTQYF
cdr3_nt: TGTGCCAGCTCACCACCGGTCAGGTTTGCAGATACGCAGTATTTT

clone_size: many
j_call: TRBJ1-2
cdr3_length: 13
v_call: TRBV28
d_call: .
cdr3_aa: CASSLEVDYGYTF
cdr3_nt: TGTGCCAGCAGTTTAGAGGTGGACTATGGCTACACCTTC

clone_size: .
j_call: TRBJ2-2
cdr3_length: 15
v_call: TRBV6-5
d_call: TRBD2
cdr3_aa: CASRPGTTNTGELFF
cdr3_nt: TGTGCCAGCCGCCCCGGGACTACCAACACCGGGGAGCTGTTTTTT

clone_size: few
j_call: TRBJ2-1
cdr3_length: 14
v_call: TRBV20-1
d_call: TRBD2
cdr3_aa: CSVIPGGAYNEQFF
cdr3_nt: TGCAGTGTCATCCCCGGGGGGGCTTACAATGAGCAGTTCTTC

clone_size: many
j_call: TRBJ2-2
cdr3_length: 15
v_call: TRBV11-1
d_call: .
cdr3_aa: CASSWVGSNTGELFF
cdr3_nt: TGTGCCAGCAGCTGGGTCGGGTCGAACACCGGGGAGCTGTTTTTT

clone_size: medium-sized
j_call: TRBJ2-3
cdr3_length: 14
v_call: TRBV10-3
d_call: .
cdr3_aa: CAISEGQNLDTQYF
cdr3_nt: TGTGCCATCAGTGAGGGTCAGAATTTAGATACGCAGTATTTT

clone_size: many
j_call: TRBJ1-1
cdr3_length: 13
v_call: TRBV11-2
d_call: .
cdr3_aa: CASSLGDNTEAFF
cdr3_nt: TGTGCCAGCAGCTTAGGGGACAACACTGAAGCTTTCTTT

clone_size: few
j_call: TRBJ2-5
cdr3_length: 14
v_call: TRBV11-2
d_call: TRBD1
cdr3_aa: CASSRNRGQETQYF
cdr3_nt: TGTGCCAGCAGCCGCAACAGGGGGCAAGAGACCCAGTACTTC

clone_size: many
j_call: TRBJ1-5
cdr3_length: 15
v_call: TRBV7-8
d_call: .
cdr3_aa: CASSLVVVGNQPQHF
cdr3_nt: TGTGCCAGCAGCTTAGTCGTGGTAGGCAATCAGCCCCAGCATTTT

clone_size: many
j_call: TRBJ2-1
cdr3_length: 16
v_call: TRBV18
d_call: .
cdr3_aa: CASSSPPTISYNEQFF
cdr3_nt: TGTGCCAGCTCATCTCCCCCGACTATCTCCTACAATGAGCAGTTCTTC

clone_size: many
j_call: TRBJ2-3
cdr3_length: 15
v_call: TRBV18
d_call: TRBD1
cdr3_aa: CASSPQRQGADTQYF
cdr3_nt: TGTGCCAGCTCACCACAACGACAGGGGGCAGATACGCAGTATTTT

clone_size: few
j_call: TRBJ1-4
cdr3_length: 17
v_call: TRBV2
d_call: TRBD1
cdr3_aa: CASSEIRTGGLNEKLFF
cdr3_nt: TGTGCCAGCAGTGAAATCCGGACAGGAGGGCTTAATGAAAAACTGTTTTTT

clone_size: few
j_call: TRBJ1-1
cdr3_length: 11
v_call: TRBV6-1
d_call: .
cdr3_aa: CAGLTRGRAFF
cdr3_nt: TGTGCCGGCCTGACGAGGGGGAGAGCTTTCTTT

clone_size: many
j_call: TRBJ2-7
cdr3_length: 16
v_call: TRBV3-1
d_call: .
cdr3_aa: CASSQALPGRIYEQYF
cdr3_nt: TGTGCCAGCAGCCAAGCCCTACCTGGACGGATATACGAGCAGTACTTC

clone_size: medium-sized
j_call: TRBJ2-1
cdr3_length: 15
v_call: TRBV3-1
d_call: .
cdr3_aa: CASSQDFQPYNEQFF
cdr3_nt: TGTGCCAGCAGCCAAGATTTTCAGCCTTACAATGAGCAGTTCTTC

clone_size: many
j_call: TRBJ2-7
cdr3_length: 16
v_call: TRBV7-2
d_call: TRBD1
cdr3_aa: CASSLGGWGRAYEQYF
cdr3_nt: TGTGCCAGCAGCCTAGGGGGCTGGGGTCGAGCCTACGAGCAGTACTTC

clone_size: few
j_call: TRBJ2-5
cdr3_length: 14
v_call: TRBV28
d_call: .
cdr3_aa: CASTDHSPVPDSYF
cdr3_nt: TGTGCCAGCACCGATCATTCCCCTGTCCCGGACTCGTACTTC

clone_size: many
j_call: TRBJ1-3
cdr3_length: 16
v_call: TRBV11-2
d_call: .
cdr3_aa: CASSLSRKISGNTIYF
cdr3_nt: TGTGCCAGCAGCTTATCCCGGAAAATTTCTGGAAACACCATATATTTT

clone_size: many
j_call: TRBJ1-1
cdr3_length: 13
v_call: TRBV6-6
d_call: TRBD1
cdr3_aa: CASSDRVNTEAFF
cdr3_nt: TGTGCCAGCAGTGACAGGGTCAACACTGAAGCTTTCTTT

clone_size: many
j_call: TRBJ2-3
cdr3_length: 13
v_call: TRBV5-1
d_call: .
cdr3_aa: CASSFGGTDTQYF
cdr3_nt: TGCGCCAGCAGCTTTGGGGGCACAGATACGCAGTATTTT

clone_size: .
j_call: TRBJ2-5
cdr3_length: 15
v_call: TRBV11-2
d_call: .
cdr3_aa: CASSLAGQNQETQYF
cdr3_nt: TGTGCCAGCAGCTTAGCGGGTCAGAACCAAGAGACCCAGTACTTC

clone_size: many
j_call: TRBJ1-1
cdr3_length: 13
v_call: TRBV18
d_call: .
cdr3_aa: CASSMDKNTEAFF
cdr3_nt: TGTGCCAGCTCCATGGACAAGAACACTGAAGCTTTCTTT

clone_size: few
j_call: TRBJ2-7
cdr3_length: 11
v_call: TRBV11-2
d_call: .
cdr3_aa: CASSPGYEQYF
cdr3_nt: TGTGCCAGCAGCCCGGGGTACGAGCAGTACTTC

clone_size: many
j_call: TRBJ1-3
cdr3_length: 16
v_call: TRBV6-1
d_call: .
cdr3_aa: CASSQRVELSGNTIYF
cdr3_nt: TGTGCCAGCAGCCAACGGGTGGAACTCTCTGGAAACACCATATATTTT

clone_size: few
j_call: TRBJ1-2
cdr3_length: 14
v_call: TRBV15
d_call: .
cdr3_aa: CATSRVQGRYGYTF
cdr3_nt: TGTGCCACCAGCAGAGTACAAGGCCGCTATGGCTACACCTTC

clone_size: many
j_call: TRBJ1-1
cdr3_length: 13
v_call: TRBV21-1
d_call: .
cdr3_aa: CASSILTNTEAFF
cdr3_nt: TGTGCCAGCAGCATTTTGACAAACACTGAAGCTTTCTTT

clone_size: many
j_call: TRBJ1-3
cdr3_length: 16
v_call: TRBV10-2
d_call: .
cdr3_aa: CASSEVRGGSGNTIYF
cdr3_nt: TGCGCCAGCAGTGAGGTCAGGGGAGGCTCTGGAAACACCATATATTTT

clone_size: .
j_call: TRBJ2-5
cdr3_length: 15
v_call: TRBV20-1
d_call: TRBD2
cdr3_aa: CSASSGGALGETQYF
cdr3_nt: TGCAGTGCTTCTAGCGGGGGGGCCCTCGGAGAGACCCAGTACTTC

clone_size: many
j_call: TRBJ2-3
cdr3_length: 11
v_call: TRBV10-3
d_call: .
cdr3_aa: CAASRDDTQYF
cdr3_nt: TGTGCCGCAAGCAGGGACGATACGCAGTATTTT

clone_size: few
j_call: TRBJ2-3
cdr3_length: 16
v_call: TRBV10-2
d_call: TRBD2
cdr3_aa: CASSESALAGGSTQYF
cdr3_nt: TGCGCCAGCAGTGAGTCTGCACTAGCGGGGGGGAGTACGCAGTATTTT